This T cell receptor (beta chain) was recorded in a study of sequential checkpoint blockade in melanoma. The wider study: Arm A got nivolumab then ipilimumab; arm B the reverse, 1:1.

This clone was found a few times. Sequenced by immunoSEQ multiplex PCR; TCRdb stores in-frame clones only, minus some. The sample includes tens of thousands of clones, roughly four fifths of them seen just once. This CDR3 spans 13 amino acids. Germline V gene sequence: CDR1 SGHRS, CDR2 YFSETQ. Trimming removed 2 bases from V and 0 bases from J, with 5 bases in between. The treatment here: randomized to nivolumab then ipilimumab (arm A) or the reverse (arm B). Sorted cells were live CD3+CD8+, lacking CD19 and CD56, from PBMCs. The V gene is TRBV5-1, the J gene TRBJ2-5, with unresolved D. The source material was CD8+ T cells sorted from blood (inferred from file names), sampled from a patient given nivolumab and ipilimumab in sequence. The origin of this receptor is a human donor with melanoma. As DNA, the CDR3 is TGCGCCAGCAGCTTAGAGAACCAAGAGACCCAGTACTTC. It codes for CASSLENQETQYF.